Listed below are T cell receptor beta chains from one sample, sequenced in a study of patients and donors after allogeneic stem cell transplantation. TCRdb redid the calling of the RT-PCR reads with MiXCR, one entry per CDR3 protein. The sample contains around 30,000 distinct CDR3 sequences, 7% to 8.5% of which appear only once. The sample comprised blood, either unsorted or a sorted T cell fraction (not recorded which). The receptors originated from a human donor who was either an allogeneic HSCT recipient or a stem cell or donor lymphocyte infusion donor (not recorded which). It is not recorded whose cells these are; they may come from a transplant donor. Each CDR3 is given with its conserved first and last residue. A D gene is named only where the DNA matches it firmly. Size values are once, few and many counts, or a class for expanded clones, and some rows have none.

V gene: TRBV20-1; clone size: NA; J gene: TRBJ1-1; D gene: NA; CDR3 DNA: TGCAGTGCTAGTGAAGTCCCAATGGACACTGAAGCTTTCTTT; CDR3 protein: CSASEVPMDTEAFF
V gene: TRBV30; clone size: medium-sized; J gene: TRBJ2-4; D gene: NA; CDR3 DNA: TGTGCCTGGAGTGGGTGGGGAACCAAAAACATTCAGTACTTC; CDR3 protein: CAWSGWGTKNIQYF
V gene: TRBV2; clone size: many; J gene: TRBJ2-4; D gene: NA; CDR3 DNA: TGTGCCGCCGGGTTTACCATTCAGTACTTC; CDR3 protein: CAAGFTIQYF
V gene: TRBV11-1; clone size: many; J gene: TRBJ1-5; D gene: NA; CDR3 DNA: TGTGCCAGCAGCTCCGGGCAAGTATCGGGGGCCTGGAGCAATCAGCCCCAGCATTTT; CDR3 protein: CASSSGQVSGAWSNQPQHF
V gene: TRBV3-1; clone size: many; J gene: TRBJ2-1; D gene: TRBD1; CDR3 DNA: TGTGCCAGCAGCCAAGCAGGGGGCGATGAGCAGTTCTTC; CDR3 protein: CASSQAGGDEQFF
V gene: TRBV13; clone size: many; J gene: TRBJ2-1; D gene: NA; CDR3 DNA: TGTGCCAGCAGCTTAGTAGGTGGGTCCTACAATGAGCAGTTCTTC; CDR3 protein: CASSLVGGSYNEQFF
V gene: TRBV7-6; clone size: many; J gene: TRBJ2-5; D gene: NA; CDR3 DNA: TGTGCCAGCAGCTTAGGCTGGCGGGAAGAGACCCAGTACTTC; CDR3 protein: CASSLGWREETQYF
V gene: TRBV20-1; clone size: NA; J gene: TRBJ2-3; D gene: TRBD2; CDR3 DNA: TGCAGTGCAAGGCTCAGCGGGAGCTTCGCAGATACGCAGTATTTT; CDR3 protein: CSARLSGSFADTQYF
V gene: TRBV28; clone size: NA; J gene: TRBJ2-7; D gene: TRBD2; CDR3 DNA: TGTGCCACTATGGGGGGACTAGCGGGAGTTTACGAGCAGTACTTC; CDR3 protein: CATMGGLAGVYEQYF
V gene: TRBV27; clone size: NA; J gene: TRBJ2-1; D gene: NA; CDR3 DNA: TGTGCCAGCAGTTTGCGTTTTGACTCAGGCTCCTACAATGAGCAGTTCTTC; CDR3 protein: CASSLRFDSGSYNEQFF
V gene: TRBV28; clone size: many; J gene: TRBJ1-4; D gene: TRBD1; CDR3 DNA: TGTGCCAGCAGTCTCCCGGGACAGGGAGGTGAAAAACTGTTTTTT; CDR3 protein: CASSLPGQGGEKLFF
V gene: TRBV7-9; clone size: many; J gene: TRBJ2-5; D gene: NA; CDR3 DNA: TGTGCCAGCAGCGAATGGGAGACCCAGTACTTC; CDR3 protein: CASSEWETQYF